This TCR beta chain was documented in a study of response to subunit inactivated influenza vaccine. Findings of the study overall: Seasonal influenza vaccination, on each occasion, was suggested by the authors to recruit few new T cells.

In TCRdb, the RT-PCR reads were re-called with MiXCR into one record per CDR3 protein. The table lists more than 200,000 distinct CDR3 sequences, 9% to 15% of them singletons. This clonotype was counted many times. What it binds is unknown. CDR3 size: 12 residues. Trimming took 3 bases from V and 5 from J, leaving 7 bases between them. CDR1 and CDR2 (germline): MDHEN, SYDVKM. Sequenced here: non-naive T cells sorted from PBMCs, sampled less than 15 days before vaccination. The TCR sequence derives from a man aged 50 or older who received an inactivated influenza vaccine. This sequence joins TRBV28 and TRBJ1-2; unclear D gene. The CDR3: CASSFLGYGYTF. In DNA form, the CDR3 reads TGTGCCAGCAGTTTCTTAGGTTATGGCTACACCTTC.